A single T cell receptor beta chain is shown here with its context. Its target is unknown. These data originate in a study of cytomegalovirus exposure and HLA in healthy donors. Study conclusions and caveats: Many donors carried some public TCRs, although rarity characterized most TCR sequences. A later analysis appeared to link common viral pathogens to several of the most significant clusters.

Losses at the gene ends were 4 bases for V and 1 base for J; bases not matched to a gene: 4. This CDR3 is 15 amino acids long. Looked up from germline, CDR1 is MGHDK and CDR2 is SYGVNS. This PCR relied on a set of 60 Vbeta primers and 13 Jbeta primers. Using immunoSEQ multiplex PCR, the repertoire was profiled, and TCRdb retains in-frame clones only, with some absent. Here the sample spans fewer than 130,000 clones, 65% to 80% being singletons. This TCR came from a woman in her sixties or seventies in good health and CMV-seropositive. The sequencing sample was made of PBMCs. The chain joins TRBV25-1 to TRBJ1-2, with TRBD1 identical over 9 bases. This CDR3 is CASSATGQGNYGYTF. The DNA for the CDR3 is TGTGCCAGCAGTGCAACGGGACAGGGTAACTATGGCTACACCTTC.